This TCR beta chain was sequenced in a study of identical twins. Findings and limits, study-wide: High-abundance cord blood beta clonotypes had fewer insertions; memory repertoires showed none. Monozygotic twin pairs showed more out-of-frame TCR alpha sharing than models estimated.

Germline values: CDR1 SGHTA, CDR2 FQGNSA. The CDR3 loop spans 13 amino acids. J lost 9 bases, V lost 5 bases, and 10 bases had no gene match. Many counts were recorded for this clonotype. The antigen is unknown. Every donor was a healthy Caucasian. A universal primer binding site was introduced by template switching. The final cDNA contained unique molecular identifiers. TCRdb re-called the 5' RACE reads with MiXCR, one entry per CDR3 protein. Of roughly 690,000 distinct CDR3 sequences in the sample, approximately 6.1% are singletons; the top ten hold around 1.7%. Sequenced material: naive T cells sorted from blood. The TCR was taken from a young man in good health. The rearrangement joins TRBV7-2 to TRBJ2-7, with 7 bases lining up with TRBD2. The chain's CDR3 is CASSTGLVSAQYF. The CDR3 DNA reads as TGTGCCAGCAGCACCGGACTAGTATCCGCGCAGTACTTC.